This T cell receptor (beta chain) comes out of a study of blood T cell repertoires in COVID-19. Overall study context: Italy, Spain and the United States were the sources of the convalescent and acute COVID-19 samples. In each case, the material was cDNA or gDNA derived from T cells, B-cell-depleted T cells, or PBMCs.

Some clones are missing from TCRdb's copy, which holds only in-frame ones; the method was immunoSEQ multiplex PCR. Found here are approximately 210,000 clones, roughly nine tenths of them singletons; the top ten hold about 1.7%. Germline CDR1 reads MNHEY; CDR2 reads SMNVEV (reference sequence). This CDR3 has 15 residues. V was cut by 7 bases and J by 4 bases, with 20 bases left in between. V is TRBV27 and J is TRBJ2-7; maybe TRBD1 (6 bases). Sequencing input: peripheral blood. This TCR derives from a man aged 70-80 years with acute or convalescent COVID-19. The CDR3 protein is CASTLSLVGAYEQYF. Here the CDR3 DNA reads TGTGCCAGCACCCTTTCCTTAGTGGGGGCTTACGAGCAGTACTTC.